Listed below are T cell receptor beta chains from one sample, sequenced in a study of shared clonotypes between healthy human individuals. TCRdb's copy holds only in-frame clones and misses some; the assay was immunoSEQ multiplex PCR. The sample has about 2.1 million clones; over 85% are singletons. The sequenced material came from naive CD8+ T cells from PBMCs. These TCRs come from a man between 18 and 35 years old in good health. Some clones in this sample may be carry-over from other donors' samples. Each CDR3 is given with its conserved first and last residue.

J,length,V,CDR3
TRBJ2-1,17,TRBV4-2,CASSLGSPGGLYNEQFF
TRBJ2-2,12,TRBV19,CASLGGAGELFF
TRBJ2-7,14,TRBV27,CASSLGVDSYEQYF
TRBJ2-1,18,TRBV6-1,CASSGSGRAGGAYNEQFF
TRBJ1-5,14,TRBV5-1,CASSPGQGNQPQHF
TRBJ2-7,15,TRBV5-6,CASSLGGTGVSEQYF
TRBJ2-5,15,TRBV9,CASSSRTSGEETQYF
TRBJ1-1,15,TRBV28,CASSTTREGYTEAFF
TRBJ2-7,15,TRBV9,CASSEWGEDSIEQYF
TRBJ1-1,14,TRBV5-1,CASSLGQMNTEAFF
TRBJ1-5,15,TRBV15,CATSRVFEGVQPQHF
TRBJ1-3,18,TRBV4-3,CASSPRRGSSLSGNTIYF
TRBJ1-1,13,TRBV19,CASSIGENTEAFF
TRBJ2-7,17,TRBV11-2,CASSPDWREADSYEQYF
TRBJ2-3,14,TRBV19,CASSPIWSTDTQYF
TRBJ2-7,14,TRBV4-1,CASSPRDWTYEQYF
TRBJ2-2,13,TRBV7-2,CASSLVLTGELFF
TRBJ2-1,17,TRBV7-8,CASSLAGGHESYNEQFF
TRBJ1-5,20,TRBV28,CASSKPLLTVKGYSNQPQHF
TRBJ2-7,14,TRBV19,CASSATGESYEQYF
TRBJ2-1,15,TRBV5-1,CASSLGLAGYNEQFF
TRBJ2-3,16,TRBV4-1,CASSQTREQGTDTQYF
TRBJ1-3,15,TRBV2,CASREDRSSGNTIYF
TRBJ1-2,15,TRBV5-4,CASSTDSDVLYGYTF
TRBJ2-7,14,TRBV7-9,CASSRRGQPYEQYF
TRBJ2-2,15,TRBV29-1,CSVGRGLTNTGELFF
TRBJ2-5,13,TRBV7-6,CASSSNRGETQYF
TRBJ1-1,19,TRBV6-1,CASSDAPAKGPPLGTEAFF
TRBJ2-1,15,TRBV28,CASSTARNSYNEQFF
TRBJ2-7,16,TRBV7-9,CASSPPSAGSLYEQYF
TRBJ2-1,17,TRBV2,CASSDGTSGSYYNEQFF
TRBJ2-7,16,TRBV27,CASSLGEGTGSYEQYF
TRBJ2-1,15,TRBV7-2,CASSSTISSYNEQFF
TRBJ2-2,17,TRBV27,CASSSIRWDSATGELFF
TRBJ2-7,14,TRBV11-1,CASSFSGGNYEQYF
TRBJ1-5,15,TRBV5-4,CASSLASDRGKPQHF
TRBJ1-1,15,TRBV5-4,CASSPIPRLDTEAFF
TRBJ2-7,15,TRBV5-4,CASSTPRGGSYEQYF
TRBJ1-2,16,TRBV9,CASSVATVAPDYGYTF
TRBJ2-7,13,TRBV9,CASSAGTGGEQYF
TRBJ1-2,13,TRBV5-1,CASSLLVQEGYTF
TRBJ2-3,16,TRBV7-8,CASSLGILTSTDTQYF
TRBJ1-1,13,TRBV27,CASSLIAETEAFF
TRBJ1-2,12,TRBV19,CASWGADHGYTF
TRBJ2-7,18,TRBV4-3,CASSQERVKGWRVYEQYF
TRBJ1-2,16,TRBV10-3,CAISESRTGGIYGYTF
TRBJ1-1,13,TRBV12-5,CASGLGPNTEAFF
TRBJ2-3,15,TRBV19,CASSIRDRGTDTQYF
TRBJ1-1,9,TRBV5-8,CASSLHRHF
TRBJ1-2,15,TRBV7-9,CASSLGAGTGPGYTF
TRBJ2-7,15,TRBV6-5,CASSYSRGSSYEQYF
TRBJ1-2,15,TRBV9,CASSALGQEAYGYTF
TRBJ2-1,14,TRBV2,CASSVPERYNEQFF
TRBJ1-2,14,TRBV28,CASSSRRTGYGYTF